One sample yielded the 17 T cell receptor beta chains listed below, sequenced in a study of T-cell memory formation after mild COVID-19. TCRdb re-analysed the 5' RACE reads in MiXCR, keeping a single row per CDR3 protein. The sample lists about 150,000 distinct CDR3 sequences; approximately 12% were seen once. The source material was PBMCs or a T cell subset sorted from them (not recorded which). These receptors were collected from a man aged 18 to 30 who had mild COVID-19 (a few samples of this study predate the infection). Cell type and time point are not known.

This clonotype has a handful of counts. The chain uses TRBV7-8 and TRBJ2-7; possibly TRBD2 for D (5 bases). Germline CDR1 and CDR2: SGHVS and FQNEAQ. The CDR3 consists of 16 residues. V gave up 5 bases and J gave up 3 bases, with 20 bases separating them. The CDR3 sequence: CASSLRVGKAGYEQYV. In DNA form, the CDR3 reads TGTGCCAGCAGCCTTAGGGTGGGGAAGGCGGGCTACGAGCAGTACGTC.

This clonotype was observed a handful of times. The chain couples TRBV3-1 to TRBJ1-2, with a tentative D call TRBD1 (6 bases). Trimming stripped 4 bases from V and 8 bases from J, with 17 bases between. This CDR3 has 14 amino acids. The germline CDR1 and CDR2 sequences are LGHDT and YNNKEL (reference sequence). CDR3 bases: TGTGCCAGCAGCCCTCCAGGGGTGGCGGGCGGCTACACCTTC. Its translation is CASSPPGVAGGYTF.

This clonotype was seen a handful of times. V and J are TRBV20-1 and TRBJ1-4, with D tentatively TRBD1 (6 bases). The germline V gene encodes CDR1 DFQATT and CDR2 SNEGSKA (reference sequence). This CDR3 has 13 amino acids. Trimming removed 6 bases at V and 7 bases at J, with 15 bases between. The CDR3 region has the DNA TGCAGTGCCTCTAACGGACAGCCTGAAAAACTGTTTTTT. Amino acid sequence: CSASNGQPEKLFF.

The V gene is TRBV5-4, the J gene TRBJ1-5, with TRBD1 as a possible D gene (5 bases). Per the germline V gene, CDR1 is SGHNT and CDR2 is YYREEE (reference sequence). Trimming took off 0 bases at V and 7 bases at J, with 11 bases between the two ends. There are 14 residues in the CDR3. Here the CDR3 DNA reads TGTGCCAGCAGCTTGGGGGGGACCCGGCAGCCCCAGCATTTT. It codes for CASSLGGTRQPQHF.

This clonotype occurred a few times. The V gene is TRBV11-2, the J gene TRBJ1-6; a weak D match, TRBD1 (5 bases). The V gene's germline CDR1 is SGHAT and CDR2 FQNNGV. Trimming left V 5 bases short and J 5 bases short, with 16 bases between. This CDR3 contains 16 residues. The CDR3 DNA follows: TGTGCCAGCAGCCCCACACCGGGACTGCATAATTCACCCCTCCACTTT. Protein product: CASSPTPGLHNSPLHF.

This chain connects TRBV4-1 to TRBJ1-6; D call uncertain. This CDR3 comprises 15 residues. Germline V gives CDR1 MGHRA, CDR2 YSYEKL. V lost 0 bases and J 7 bases, leaving 10 bases between the germline ends. The CDR3 region is CASSQDSRANSPLHF. The CDR3, as DNA: TGCGCCAGCAGCCAAGATAGCAGAGCGAATTCACCCCTCCACTTT.

This chain joins TRBV2 and TRBJ2-7; no definite D call. Germline V lookup: CDR1 SNHLY, CDR2 FYNNEI. The CDR3 has 14 amino acids. With 2 bases removed from V and 7 bases from J, the gap between germline ends came to 15 bases. The CDR3 DNA follows: TGTGCCAGCAGTGAATCAGTCAGCATTTTAGAGCAGTACGTC. Residues: CASSESVSILEQYV.

At least ten counts were recorded for this clonotype. The J gene is TRBJ2-3, the V gene TRBV5-1, with 14 nucleotides matching TRBD2. V lost 4 bases to trimming and J lost 0 bases; unmatched junction nucleotides: 4. CDR3 length: 17 residues. Germline V gene sequence: CDR1 SGHRS, CDR2 YFSETQ. CDR3 bases: TGCGCCAGCAGCCTGGGACTAGCGGGAGCTAGCACAGATACGCAGTATTTT. This sequence encodes CASSLGLAGASTDTQYF.

The gene calls are TRBV27 and TRBJ1-1; D call uncertain. Germline loops: CDR1 MNHEY, CDR2 SMNVEV (reference sequence). The CDR3 has 13 amino acids. The germline V and J ends were trimmed by 3 bases and 3 bases, with 8 bases remaining between them. DNA for the CDR3: TGTGCCAGCAGTTTCGCGGTCGACACTGAAGCTTTCTTT. Translation: CASSFAVDTEAFF.

Turning to this clonotype: One base away lies a much larger clone, so this may be a sequencing read error. The J gene is TRBJ1-1, the V gene TRBV5-1; D is unresolved. The CDR3 is 13 residues long. Per the germline V gene, CDR1 is SGHRS and CDR2 is YFSETQ. CDR3 bases: TGCTCCAGCAGCCCTGACCCGAACACTGAAGCTTTCTTT. Translated, it gives CSSSPDPNTEAFF.

This clonotype was seen a handful of times. The chain has TRBV6-2 or TRBV6-3 and TRBJ1-2; perhaps TRBD1 as D (5 bases). V lost 6 bases, J lost 8 bases, and 16 bases lay in between. The CDR3 runs 13 residues. Germline loops: CDR1 MNHEY, CDR2 SVGEGT. DNA for the CDR3: TGTGCCAGCAGCTTGGGACGGGTGGAAGGCTACACCTTC. Its translation is CASSLGRVEGYTF.

This clonotype was counted ten times or more. CDR3 residues: CASSFDGSAEETQYF. Written as DNA, the CDR3 is TGCGCCAGCAGCTTCGACGGTTCGGCGGAAGAGACCCAGTACTTC. This chain uses TRBV5-1 with TRBJ2-5, with D uncertain. The V end was cut by 2 bases, the J end by 3 bases, with 14 bases between. CDR3 length equals 15 residues. Looked up from germline, CDR1 is SGHRS and CDR2 is YFSETQ. The complete variable domain, with remaining parts taken from reference TRBV5-1 and TRBJ2-5, reads KAGVTQTPRYLIKTRGQQVTLSCSPISGHRSVSWYQQTPGQGLQFLFEYFSETQRNKGNFPGRFSGRQFSNSRSEMNVSTLELGDSALYLCASSFDGSAEETQYFGPGTRLLVL.

The J gene is TRBJ2-3, the V gene TRBV10-1; no definite D call. The CDR3 spans 15 residues. In germline, CDR1 is WNHNN, CDR2 SYGVQD (reference sequence). V was trimmed by 6 bases and J by 0 bases, leaving 13 bases between them. CDR3 sequence (DNA): TGCGCCAGCAGCGCGTGGACGACTAGCACAGATACGCAGTATTTT. It specifies CASSAWTTSTDTQYF.

The chain combines TRBV5-1 with TRBJ1-2; D may be TRBD1 (5 bases). The germline V gene has CDR1 SGHRS and CDR2 YFSETQ. The germline V and J ends were trimmed by 0 bases and 5 bases, with 17 bases remaining between them. The length of the CDR3 is 16 residues. The CDR3 nucleotides are TGCGCCAGCAGCTTGGGGTCTGGGGCCGCTAGATATGGCTACACCTTC. Its protein product is CASSLGSGAARYGYTF.

The CDR3 region has the DNA TGTGCCAGCAGCTCAGGCGACAGGGGGACAATCAATTCACCCCTCCACTTT. It translates to CASSSGDRGTINSPLHF. This chain connects TRBV7-2 to TRBJ1-6; 9 positions match TRBD1. V dropped 4 bases and J dropped 7; count of bases not matched to a gene: 11. The CDR3 runs to 17 residues. The germline gives CDR1 SGHTA, CDR2 FQGNSA.

This clonotype was detected a few times. This chain joins TRBV4-1 and TRBJ2-4; D unclear. The V and J ends lost 0 bases and 2 bases respectively, with 8 bases between them. The CDR3 is 15 residues long. Germline CDR1 MGHRA, CDR2 YSYEKL. The CDR3, as DNA: TGCGCCAGCAGCCAAGAGGCCCATTCCAAAAACATTCAGTACTTC. Translating gives CASSQEAHSKNIQYF.

This clonotype was counted only a few times. The chain carries TRBV5-1 and TRBJ2-6; D is ambiguous. Trimming took 0 bases from V and 1 from J, leaving 11 bases between them. Looked up from germline, CDR1 is SGHRS and CDR2 is YFSETQ. This CDR3 region has 17 residues. Here the CDR3 reads CASSLGRGWSGANVLTF. As DNA, the CDR3 is TGCGCCAGCAGCTTGGGCAGAGGCTGGTCTGGGGCCAACGTCCTGACTTTC.